The 22 T cell receptor beta chains listed next were all sequenced from one sample in a study of shared clonotypes between healthy human individuals. The method was immunoSEQ multiplex PCR; TCRdb's version includes in-frame clones alone and lacks a portion of them. The sample consists of approximately 1,000,000 clones, 60% to 80% of them appearing once. The specimen was memory CD4+ T cells from PBMCs. Documented subset: CD45RA-negative fraction. Receptor source: a man in his late teens or twenties in good health. Some clones in this sample may be carry-over from other donors' samples.

This rearrangement joins TRBV18 to TRBJ2-4; 9 bases fit TRBD1. The germline gives CDR1 KGHSH, CDR2 LQKENI. The trim removed 2 bases at V and 6 bases at J, leaving 2 bases unmatched. The CDR3 is 14 amino acids. The CDR3 spells CASSPGQGTNIQYF. CDR3 nucleotides: TGTGCCAGCTCACCAGGACAGGGGACAAACATTCAGTACTTC.

The rearrangement joins TRBV9 to TRBJ1-2, with D uncertain. V was pared by 2 bases and J by 0 bases, with 14 bases between. Germline CDR1 and CDR2: SGDLS and YYNGEE. The CDR3 spans 16 residues. This CDR3 reads CASSVRAAAANYGYTF. CDR3 nucleotide sequence: TGTGCCAGCAGCGTGAGAGCTGCGGCAGCTAACTATGGCTACACCTTC.

The chain has TRBV28 and TRBJ2-1, with 9 bases matching TRBD2. V shed 7 bases, J shed 4 bases, and the junction held 5 bases outside the gene matches. Germline CDR1 MDHEN, CDR2 SYDVKM. The CDR3 is 14 residues long. The CDR3 region has the DNA TGTGCCAGCATACTGACTAGCGGATACAATGAGCAGTTCTTC. This gives the protein CASILTSGYNEQFF.

This clone has just one count. The sample contains more than one DNA sequence encoding this CDR3. The chain carries TRBV5-1 and TRBJ1-4; 9 bases map to TRBD1. Germline V gene data show CDR1 as SGHRS and CDR2 as YFSETQ. V was clipped by 2 bases and J by 7 bases; unmatched bases: 6. The CDR3 runs to 15 residues. The CDR3 sequence is CASSFQQGAREKLFF. CDR3 nucleotide sequence: TGCGCCAGCAGCTTTCAACAGGGGGCGCGTGAAAAACTGTTTTTT.

This clone was seen at least ten times. The same CDR3 arises from other DNA sequences in this sample as well. The V gene is TRBV7-9, the J gene TRBJ2-3, with 11 bases that match TRBD2. V gave up 4 bases and J gave up 3 bases; unmatched junction bases: 3. This CDR3 region has 15 residues. The germline CDR1 and CDR2 sequences are SEHNR and FQNEAQ (reference sequence). CDR3 coding DNA: TGTGCCAGCAGCTCTCGGACTAGCGGGACAGATACGCAGTATTTT. This encodes CASSSRTSGTDTQYF.

The chain couples TRBV5-1 to TRBJ2-1; 12 bases map to TRBD2. CDR1 and CDR2 from the germline V gene are SGHRS and YFSETQ. The V and J ends lost 4 bases and 8 bases, in that order; junction bases with no gene match: 7. The CDR3 runs to 15 residues. For the CDR3, the DNA is TGCGCCAGCAGCGTGACTAGCGGGAGTGGACATGAGCAGTTCTTC. This encodes CASSVTSGSGHEQFF.

A note on this clone: Different DNA sequences within this sample yield the same CDR3. V gene TRBV18 combines with J gene TRBJ2-2; a possible D gene is TRBD2 (5 bases). V lost 3 bases, J lost 4 bases, and 6 bases lay in between. The CDR3 consists of 13 residues. Germline assignment: CDR1 KGHSH and CDR2 LQKENI. The CDR3 coding sequence is TGTGCCAGCTCACCCGCGGGCACCGGGGAGCTGTTTTTT. Translated: CASSPAGTGELFF.

The V and J genes are TRBV28 and TRBJ1-5; tentatively, D is TRBD1 (5 bases). The germline V and J ends were trimmed by 1 base and 4 bases, with 17 bases remaining between them. This CDR3 is 17 amino acids long. The germline V gene has CDR1 MDHEN and CDR2 SYDVKM. As DNA, the CDR3 is TGTGCCAGCAGTTTATTTGCAGGGCCCCTCGGAAATCAGCCCCAGCATTTT. Translating gives CASSLFAGPLGNQPQHF.

The chain recombines TRBV5-4 with TRBJ2-2, with D possibly TRBD1 on 6 matching bases. The CDR3 runs to 13 residues. Germline lookup yields CDR1 SGHNT and CDR2 YYREEE (reference sequence). Trimming removed 5 bases from V and 6 bases from J, with 11 bases in between. This CDR3 reads CASRPQGPGELFF. DNA for the CDR3: TGTGCCAGCAGGCCACAGGGACCCGGGGAGCTGTTTTTT. Supplemented by reference TRBV5-4 and TRBJ2-2, the full variable domain reads ETGVTQSPTHLIKTRGQQVTLRCSSQSGHNTVSWYQQALGQGPQFIFQYYREEENGRGNFPPRFSGLQFPNYSSELNVNALELDDSALYLCASRPQGPGELFFGEGSRLTVL.

The chain links TRBV4-1 to TRBJ2-7; the match to TRBD1 covers 7 bases. V gave up 6 bases and J gave up 6 bases; unmatched junction bases: 14. Germline V CDR1 and CDR2: MGHRA, YSYEKL. The CDR3 sequence is 15 residues long. CDR3 in DNA: TGCGCCAGCAGTCATCCCGCTAGGGGGCTGATCGAGCAGTACTTC. The encoded protein is CASSHPARGLIEQYF.

The gene calls are TRBV6-1 and TRBJ1-4; D unclear. Trimming took 2 bases from V and 4 from J, leaving 17 bases between them. Germline V gene sequence: CDR1 MNHNS, CDR2 SASEGT. CDR3 length: 17 amino acids. CDR3 sequence (DNA): TGTGCCAGCAGTGAAAGAGGAGGTGGGCCCGTTAATGAAAAACTGTTTTTT. Translation: CASSERGGGPVNEKLFF.

The chain couples TRBV28 to TRBJ1-4; 7 bases line up with TRBD1. The CDR3 loop spans 13 amino acids. J gave up 7 bases and V 8 bases, and 7 bases lay outside the gene matches. Germline CDR1 reads MDHEN; CDR2 reads SYDVKM. CDR3 bases: TGTGCCAGCTTTTCTCAGGGGGGTGAAAAACTGTTTTTT. It translates to CASFSQGGEKLFF.

This chain uses TRBV5-1 with TRBJ2-7; D call uncertain. The CDR3 covers 15 residues. Trimming stripped 4 bases from V and 0 bases from J, with 14 bases between. CDR1 SGHRS and CDR2 YFSETQ come from the germline V gene. The chain's CDR3 is CASSPFLGSSYEQYF. The CDR3 DNA follows: TGCGCCAGCAGCCCCTTTCTAGGATCCTCCTACGAGCAGTACTTC.

The chain couples TRBV7-2 to TRBJ1-2; possibly TRBD1 for D (6 bases). The V end lost 2 bases, the J end lost 2 bases, and 9 bases lay between the germline ends. Germline CDR1 SGHTA, CDR2 FQGNSA. The CDR3 has 14 amino acids. CDR3 nucleotides: TGTGCCAGCAGCTTACTTACAGGGAACTATGGCTACACCTTC. Translation gives CASSLLTGNYGYTF.

J is TRBJ1-2 and V is TRBV28, with 7 bases aligning to TRBD1. With V trimmed by 6 bases and J by 6 bases, 10 bases remained unmatched. The CDR3 sequence is 14 residues long. Germline V gene data show CDR1 as MDHEN and CDR2 as SYDVKM. The CDR3 nucleotides are TGTGCCAGCAGACCCCTTGGAGGGGGCGATGGCTACACCTTC. Translation gives CASRPLGGGDGYTF.

The chain links TRBV28 to TRBJ1-2, with 9 bases aligning to TRBD1. Per the germline V gene, CDR1 is MDHEN and CDR2 is SYDVKM. V shed 3 bases and J 7 bases; nucleotides not matched to a gene: 6. The CDR3 runs to 14 residues. This CDR3 reads CASSLSYRGLGYTF. CDR3 nucleotides: TGTGCCAGCAGTTTGAGTTACAGGGGGCTTGGCTACACCTTC.

The chain uses TRBV7-9 and TRBJ2-2, with D maybe TRBD2 (5 bases). Looked up from germline, CDR1 is SEHNR and CDR2 is FQNEAQ (reference sequence). Trimming took off 3 bases at V and 4 bases at J, with 18 bases between the two ends. This CDR3 has 17 residues. This CDR3 reads CASSLPGSHVVTGELFF. DNA for the CDR3: TGTGCCAGCAGCTTGCCGGGGTCCCATGTTGTCACCGGGGAGCTGTTTTTT.

The chain couples TRBV4-2 to TRBJ2-7, with TRBD2 matching over 12 bases. The J segment lost 3 bases and the V segment lost 2 bases, leaving 2 bases of the junction unmatched. Germline CDR1 LGHNA, CDR2 YNFKEQ. The CDR3 runs 15 residues. The CDR3 coding sequence is TGTGCCAGCAGCCAACCTAGCGGGAGGGACTACGAGCAGTACTTC. It codes for CASSQPSGRDYEQYF.

The V call is TRBV5-6, the J call TRBJ2-5; D is ambiguous. This CDR3 contains 15 residues. The V end lost 1 base, the J end lost 1 base, and 11 bases lay between the germline ends. CDR1 is SGHDT, CDR2 YYEEEE, per germline. The CDR3 reads CASSLWVSGQETQYF. CDR3 nucleotide sequence: TGTGCCAGCAGCTTGTGGGTTTCGGGCCAAGAGACCCAGTACTTC.

This clone was seen once. The chain carries TRBV10-3 and TRBJ2-1; D unclear. The CDR3 has 15 residues. V dropped 2 bases and J dropped 4 bases, with 12 bases sitting between them. Germline CDR1 reads ENHRY; CDR2 reads SYGVKD. CDR3 loop: CAISEVTSGYNEQFF. CDR3 nucleotide sequence: TGTGCCATCAGTGAGGTAACTTCAGGATACAATGAGCAGTTCTTC.

This clone showed up just once. With only one base between it and a far larger clone, this is likely a read error. The chain recombines TRBV27 with TRBJ2-3; TRBD1 matches at 10 bases. Germline CDR1 and CDR2: MNHEY and SMNVEV (reference sequence). This CDR3 comprises 18 residues. CDR3 coding DNA: TGTGTCAGCAGTTTGCTACCGGGACAGGGGACTTCGGGAGATACGCAGTATTTT. Encoded protein: CVSSLLPGQGTSGDTQYF.

As concerns this clone: Just one base apart from a much larger clone, this may be a read error. The V and J genes are TRBV5-6 and TRBJ1-2, with a weak D call TRBD1 (5 bases). The CDR3 is 13 amino acids. Trimming took 2 bases from V and 4 from J, leaving 9 bases between them. CDR1 SGHDT and CDR2 YYEEEE come from the germline V gene. CDR3 sequence reads: CASSLWGGYGYTF. In nucleotides, the CDR3 is TGTGCCAGCAGCTTATGGGGCGGCTATGGCTACACCTTC.